This T cell receptor beta chain was sequenced during a study of blood T cell repertoires in COVID-19. As originally analysed: From reference gene primer amplification, estimates of nucleated cell counts were derived. Assay: immunoSEQ multiplex PCR; the TCRdb copy retains only in-frame clones and omits some. The D gene and trimming were derived from the DNA, and the V and J assignments and clone size from that table. The sample yields some 490,000 clones, over 75% seen once. Germline lookup yields CDR1 MNHEY and CDR2 SVGAGI. V shed 7 bases and J 4 bases; nucleotides not matched to a gene: 9. This CDR3 region has 15 residues.

The sample taken for sequencing was peripheral blood. This chain joins TRBV6-5 and TRBJ2-2; TRBD1 aligns across 7 bases. The TCR originated in a human donor in a cohort sampled during active COVID-19. In DNA, the CDR3 is TGTGCCAGCATCGAGGGGGCATCTCTCACCGGGGAGCTGTTTTTT. This translates into CASIEGASLTGELFF.